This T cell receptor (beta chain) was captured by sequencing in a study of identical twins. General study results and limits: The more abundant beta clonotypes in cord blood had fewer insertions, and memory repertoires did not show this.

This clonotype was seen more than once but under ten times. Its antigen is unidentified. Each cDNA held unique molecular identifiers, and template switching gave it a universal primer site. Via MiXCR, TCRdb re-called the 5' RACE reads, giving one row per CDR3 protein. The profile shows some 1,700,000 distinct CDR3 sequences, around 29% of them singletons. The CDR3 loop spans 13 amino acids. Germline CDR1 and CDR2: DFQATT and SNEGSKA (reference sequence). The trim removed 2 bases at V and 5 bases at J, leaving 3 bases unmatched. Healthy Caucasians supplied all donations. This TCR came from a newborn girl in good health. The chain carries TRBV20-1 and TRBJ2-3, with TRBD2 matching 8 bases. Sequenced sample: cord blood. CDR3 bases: TGCAGTGCTAGACTAGCGGGTCTAGATACGCAGTATTTT. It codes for CSARLAGLDTQYF.